Sequencing of this TCR beta chain was carried out in a study of T cell repertoires in cytomegalovirus infection (dated by TCRdb to the late 2010s). General notes on the study: Peptide stimulations targeted recently identified HLA-C-restricted CMV epitopes, whose presentation resists viral immunomodulation, together with well-studied HLA-B-restricted epitopes. Donor HLA type was relevant to the analysis, as public TCR beta signatures indicated carriage of CMV infection together with the matching HLA type.

The CDR1 and CDR2 encoded by the germline V gene are SGHAT and FQNNGV. The CDR3 sequence holds 16 residues, the cysteine and phenylalanine included. Only CDR3 DNA remains: 48 bases, in frame from the first base. Ends trimmed: V by 3 bases, J by 3 bases; bases unmatched to a gene: 6. This specimen's treatment or condition label, per the study, means: in vitro stimulation with specific CMV peptide epitopes to enrich CMV-specific T cells. Study-wide conclusions, independent of this receptor: In both this cohort and an independent cohort of some 380 donors, the cumulative frequency of public TCR beta family members distinguished carriers of CMV infection plus the relevant HLA type. The ex vivo response was dominated by HLA-C-restricted CMV-specific TCR beta clonotypes, which also provided the single most frequent clonotype in two of eight donors.

Reads for this sample came from an Illumina HiSeq 1500. TCRdb passed the public sequencing reads through fastp at Q25 and MiXCR, retaining productive beta sequences. Identical CDR3 proteins give one entry, which carries the most common genes and DNA. The sample yields about 830,000 distinct CDR3 sequences; approximately 30% were counted once. The ten largest clones represent roughly an eighth of the sample. This clonotype was found a few times. Its target antigen remains unknown. No quality values exist for individual bases; no much larger clone is one base distant. The chain is assembled from TRBV11-2 and TRBJ2-2; 8 nucleotides in the junction match TRBD2. This receptor was identified in a human donor in good health (CMV status not recorded). Some clones in this sample may be carry-over from other donors' samples. Sequencing used cultured CD8+ T cells from PBMCs, obtained from culture after CMV antigen stimulation. The CDR3 region has the sequence CASSFYRRGDTGELFF. The DNA sequence is TGTGCCAGCAGCTTTTACAGGCGGGGGGACACCGGGGAGCTGTTTTTT.